This T cell receptor beta chain was captured in a study of OX40 agonist ivuxolimab in advanced cancers. Study-level findings and limits: More expanded clones were found, on average, in CD8+ than in CD4+ T cells.

The assay was immunoSEQ multiplex PCR, and TCRdb's table has in-frame clones only and misses some. The data show under 85,000 clones, with roughly 81% seen just once and 5% held by the top ten. Germline assignment: CDR1 SGHDT and CDR2 YYEEEE. This CDR3 is 16 amino acids long. V was shortened by 0 bases and J by 4 bases, with 16 bases between the two germline ends. With regard to this clone: Its antigen is not known.

This chain uses TRBV5-6 with TRBJ1-1; no clear D gene. This specimen was CD4+ or CD8+ T cells sorted from blood, taken in a trial of the OX40 agonist ivuxolimab. This clonotype was sampled from an adult with an advanced solid tumor such as melanoma, head and neck, liver or kidney cancer. The CDR3 sequence is CASSLAFGVVGTEAFF. Here the CDR3 DNA reads TGTGCCAGCAGCTTGGCTTTTGGGGTTGTAGGCACTGAAGCTTTCTTT. The full variable domain, its missing parts supplied by reference TRBV5-6 and TRBJ1-1, is DAGVTQSPTHLIKTRGQQVTLRCSPKSGHDTVSWYQQALGQGPQFIFQYYEEEERQRGNFPDRFSGHQFPNYSSELNVNALLLGDSALYLCASSLAFGVVGTEAFFGQGTRLTVV.